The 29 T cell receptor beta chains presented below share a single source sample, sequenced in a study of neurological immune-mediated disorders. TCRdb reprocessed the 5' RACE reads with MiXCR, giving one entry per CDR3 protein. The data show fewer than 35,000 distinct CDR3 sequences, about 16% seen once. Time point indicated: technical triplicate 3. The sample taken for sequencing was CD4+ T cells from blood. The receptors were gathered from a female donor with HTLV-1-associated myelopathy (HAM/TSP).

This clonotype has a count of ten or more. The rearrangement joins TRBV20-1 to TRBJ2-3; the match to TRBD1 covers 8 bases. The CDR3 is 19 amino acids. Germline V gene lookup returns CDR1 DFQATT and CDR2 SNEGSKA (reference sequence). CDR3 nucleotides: TGCAGCCCAGCTCCCAGGGGACAGGCCCGCCCTCACAACACAGATACGCAGTATTTT. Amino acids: CSPAPRGQARPHNTDTQYF.

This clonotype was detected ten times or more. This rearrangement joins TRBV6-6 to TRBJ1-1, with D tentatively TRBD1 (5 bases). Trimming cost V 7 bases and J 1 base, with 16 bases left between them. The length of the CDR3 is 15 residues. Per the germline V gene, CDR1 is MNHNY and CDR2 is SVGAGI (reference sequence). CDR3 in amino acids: CASNPPGTQNTEAFF. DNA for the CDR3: TGTGCCAGCAACCCCCCCGGGACTCAGAACACTGAAGCTTTCTTT.

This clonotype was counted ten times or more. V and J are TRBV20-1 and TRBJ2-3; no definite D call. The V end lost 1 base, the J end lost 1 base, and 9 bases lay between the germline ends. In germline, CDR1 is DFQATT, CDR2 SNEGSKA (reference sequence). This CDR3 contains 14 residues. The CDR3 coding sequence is TGCAGTGCTAGAGGCGTCCTGGGCACAGATACGCAGTATTTT. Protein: CSARGVLGTDTQYF.

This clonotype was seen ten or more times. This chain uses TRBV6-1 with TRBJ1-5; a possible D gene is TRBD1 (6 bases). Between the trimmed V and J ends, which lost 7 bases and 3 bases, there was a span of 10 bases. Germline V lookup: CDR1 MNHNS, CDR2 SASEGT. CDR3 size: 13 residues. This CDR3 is CASIWGPNQPQHF. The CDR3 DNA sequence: TGTGCCAGCATCTGGGGGCCCAATCAGCCCCAGCATTTT.

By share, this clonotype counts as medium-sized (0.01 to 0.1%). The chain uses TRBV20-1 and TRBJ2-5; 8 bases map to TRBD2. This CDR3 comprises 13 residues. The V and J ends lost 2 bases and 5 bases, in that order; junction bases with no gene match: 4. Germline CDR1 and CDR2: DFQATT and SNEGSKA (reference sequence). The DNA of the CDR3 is TGCAGTGCTAGATCGGGGGGGCCTGAGACCCAGTACTTC. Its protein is CSARSGGPETQYF.

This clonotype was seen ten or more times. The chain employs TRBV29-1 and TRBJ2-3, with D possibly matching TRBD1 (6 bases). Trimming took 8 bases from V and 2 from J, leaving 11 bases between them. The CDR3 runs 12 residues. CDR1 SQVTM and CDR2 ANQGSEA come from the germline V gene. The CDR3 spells CSTRDNTDTQYF. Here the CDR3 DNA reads TGCAGCACTCGGGACAACACAGATACGCAGTATTTT.

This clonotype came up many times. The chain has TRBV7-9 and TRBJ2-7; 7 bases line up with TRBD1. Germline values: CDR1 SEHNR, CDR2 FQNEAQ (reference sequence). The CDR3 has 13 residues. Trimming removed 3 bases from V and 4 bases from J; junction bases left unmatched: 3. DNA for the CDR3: TGTGCCAGCAGCTTTGGACAGGCTTACGAGCAGTACTTC. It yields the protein CASSFGQAYEQYF. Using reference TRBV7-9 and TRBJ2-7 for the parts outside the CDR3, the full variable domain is DTGVSQNPRHKITKRGQNVTFRCDPISEHNRLYWYRQTLGQGPEFLTYFQNEAQLEKSRLLSDRFSAERPKGSFSTLEIQRTEQGDSAMYLCASSFGQAYEQYFGPGTRLTVT.

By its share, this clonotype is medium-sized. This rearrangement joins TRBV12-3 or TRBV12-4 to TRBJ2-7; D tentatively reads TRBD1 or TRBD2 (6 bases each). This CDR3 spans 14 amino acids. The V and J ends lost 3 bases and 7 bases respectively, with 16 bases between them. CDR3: CASSFAGGAGEQYF. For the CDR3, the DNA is TGTGCCAGCAGTTTTGCCGGGGGCGCGGGGGAGCAGTACTTC.

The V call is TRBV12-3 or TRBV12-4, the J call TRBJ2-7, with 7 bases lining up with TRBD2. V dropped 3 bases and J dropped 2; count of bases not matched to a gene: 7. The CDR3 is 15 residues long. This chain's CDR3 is CASSLVLASPYEQYF. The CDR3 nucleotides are TGTGCCAGCAGTTTGGTACTAGCGTCCCCCTACGAGCAGTACTTC.

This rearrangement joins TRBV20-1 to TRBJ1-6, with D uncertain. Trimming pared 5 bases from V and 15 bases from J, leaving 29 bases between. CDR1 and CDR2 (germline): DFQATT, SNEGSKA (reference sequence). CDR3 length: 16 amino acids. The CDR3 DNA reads TGCAGTGCTGCCGATTTGGTCCCGCCCTATAATTCAGACCTCCACTTT. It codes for CSAADLVPPYNSDLHF.

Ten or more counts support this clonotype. CDR3 nucleotide sequence: TGCAGTGCTACAAACCTCCCCTGGGATGGCTACACCTTC. Its translation: CSATNLPWDGYTF. The chain employs TRBV20-1 and TRBJ1-2; D unresolved. The CDR3 spans 13 residues. Germline CDR1 DFQATT, CDR2 SNEGSKA (reference sequence). V was trimmed by 4 bases and J by 6 bases, leaving 15 bases between them.

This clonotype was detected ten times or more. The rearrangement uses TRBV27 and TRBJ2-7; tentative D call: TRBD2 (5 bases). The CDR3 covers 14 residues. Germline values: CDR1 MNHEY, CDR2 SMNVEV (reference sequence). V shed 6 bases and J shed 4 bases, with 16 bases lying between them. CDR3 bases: TGTGCCAGCAGCCGGAGCGCGGGTGTATACGAGCAGTACTTC. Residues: CASSRSAGVYEQYF.

CDR3 loop: CASSTTGTGSTYEQYF. CDR3 bases: TGTGCCAGCAGTACAACCGGGACAGGGAGTACCTACGAGCAGTACTTC. The chain recombines TRBV6-5 with TRBJ2-7, with 9 bases matching TRBD1. With V trimmed by 5 bases and J by 2 bases, 10 bases remained unmatched. This CDR3 contains 16 residues. Germline loops: CDR1 MNHEY, CDR2 SVGAGI.

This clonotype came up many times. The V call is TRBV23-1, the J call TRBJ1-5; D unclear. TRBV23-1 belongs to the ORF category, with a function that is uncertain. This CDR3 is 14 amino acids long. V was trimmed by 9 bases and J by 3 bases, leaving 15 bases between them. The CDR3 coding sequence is TGCGCCAGTCCTTTAAGCCGGAACAATCAGCCCCAGCATTTT. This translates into CASPLSRNNQPQHF.

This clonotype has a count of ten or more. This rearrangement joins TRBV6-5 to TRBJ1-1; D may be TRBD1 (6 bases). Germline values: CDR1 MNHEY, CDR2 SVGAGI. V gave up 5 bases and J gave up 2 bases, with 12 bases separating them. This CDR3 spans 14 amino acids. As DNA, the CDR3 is TGTGCCAGCAGTACCGGGACACTTAACACTGAAGCTTTCTTT. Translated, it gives CASSTGTLNTEAFF.

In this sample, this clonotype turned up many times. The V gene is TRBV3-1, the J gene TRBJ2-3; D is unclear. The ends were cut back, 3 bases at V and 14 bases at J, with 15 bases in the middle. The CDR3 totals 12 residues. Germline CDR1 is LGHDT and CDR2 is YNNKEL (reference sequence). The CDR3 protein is CASSQLRGFLYF. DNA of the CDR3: TGTGCCAGCAGCCAGCTACGAGGTTTTCTGTATTTT.

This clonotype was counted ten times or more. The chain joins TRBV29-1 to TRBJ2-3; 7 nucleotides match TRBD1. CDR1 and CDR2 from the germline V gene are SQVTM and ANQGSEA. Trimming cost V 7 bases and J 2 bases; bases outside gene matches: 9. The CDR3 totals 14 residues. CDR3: CSGITGAITDTQYF. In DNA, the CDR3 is TGCAGCGGGATTACAGGGGCGATCACAGATACGCAGTATTTT.

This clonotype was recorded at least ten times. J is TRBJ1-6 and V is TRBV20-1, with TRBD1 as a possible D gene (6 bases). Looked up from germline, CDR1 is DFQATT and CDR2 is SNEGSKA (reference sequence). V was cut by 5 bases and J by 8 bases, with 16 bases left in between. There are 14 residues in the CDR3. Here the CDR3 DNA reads TGCAGTGCTCCCCTGACAGGAGGGGATTCACCCCTCCACTTT. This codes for CSAPLTGGDSPLHF.

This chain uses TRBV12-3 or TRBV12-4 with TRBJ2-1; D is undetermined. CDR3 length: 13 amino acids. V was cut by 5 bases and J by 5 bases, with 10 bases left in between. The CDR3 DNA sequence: TGTGCCAGCAGTCTTCAGAGAGACAATGAGCAGTTCTTC. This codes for CASSLQRDNEQFF.

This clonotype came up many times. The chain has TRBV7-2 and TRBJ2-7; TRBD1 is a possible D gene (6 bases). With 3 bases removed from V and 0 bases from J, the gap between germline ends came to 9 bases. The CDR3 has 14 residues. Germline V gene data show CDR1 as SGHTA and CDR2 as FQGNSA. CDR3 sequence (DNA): TGTGCCAGCAGCTTTCAGGGGAGCTCCTACGAGCAGTACTTC. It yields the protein CASSFQGSSYEQYF.

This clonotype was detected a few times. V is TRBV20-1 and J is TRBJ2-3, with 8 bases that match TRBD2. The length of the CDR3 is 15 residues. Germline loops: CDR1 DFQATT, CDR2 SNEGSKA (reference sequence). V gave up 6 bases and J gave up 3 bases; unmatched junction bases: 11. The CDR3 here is CSADEVAGRTDTQYF. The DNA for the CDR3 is TGCAGTGCCGACGAGGTAGCGGGGAGGACAGATACGCAGTATTTT.

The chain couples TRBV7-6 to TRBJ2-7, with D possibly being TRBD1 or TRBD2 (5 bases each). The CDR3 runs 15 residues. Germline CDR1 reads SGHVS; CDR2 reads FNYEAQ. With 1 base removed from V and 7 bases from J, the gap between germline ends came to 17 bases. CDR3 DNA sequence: TGTGCCAGCAGCTTAGAGGCACAGGTCTGGGGGGAGCAGTACTTC. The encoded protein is CASSLEAQVWGEQYF.

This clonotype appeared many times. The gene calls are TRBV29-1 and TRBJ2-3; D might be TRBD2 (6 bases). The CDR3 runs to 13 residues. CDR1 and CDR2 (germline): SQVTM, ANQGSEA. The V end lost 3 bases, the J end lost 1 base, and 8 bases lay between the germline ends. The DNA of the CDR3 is TGCAGCGTTGAGCCTAGCGGCACAGATACGCAGTATTTT. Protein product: CSVEPSGTDTQYF.

In DNA form, the CDR3 reads TGTGCCAGCAGCCCCCAAGCGGGGTACGGGACAGATACGCAGTATTTT. It translates to CASSPQAGYGTDTQYF. The chain is built from TRBV7-2 and TRBJ2-3; TRBD2 matches 7 bases. The V gene end was trimmed by 5 bases and the J gene end by 3 bases; junction bases not matched to a gene: 11. The CDR3 extends over 16 amino acids. The germline V gene encodes CDR1 SGHTA and CDR2 FQGNSA. Drawing the rest from reference TRBV7-2 and TRBJ2-3, the complete variable domain is GAGVSQSPSNKVTEKGKDVELRCDPISGHTALYWYRQSLGQGLEFLIYFQGNSAPDKSGLPSDRFSAERTGGSVSTLTIQRTQQEDSAVYLCASSPQAGYGTDTQYFGPGTRLTVL.

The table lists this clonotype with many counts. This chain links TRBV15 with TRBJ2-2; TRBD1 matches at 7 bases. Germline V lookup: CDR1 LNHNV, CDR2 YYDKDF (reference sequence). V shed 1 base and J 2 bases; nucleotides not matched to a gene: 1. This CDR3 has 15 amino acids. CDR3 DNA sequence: TGTGCCACCAGCAGAGGACAGGGAAACACCGGGGAGCTGTTTTTT. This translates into CATSRGQGNTGELFF.

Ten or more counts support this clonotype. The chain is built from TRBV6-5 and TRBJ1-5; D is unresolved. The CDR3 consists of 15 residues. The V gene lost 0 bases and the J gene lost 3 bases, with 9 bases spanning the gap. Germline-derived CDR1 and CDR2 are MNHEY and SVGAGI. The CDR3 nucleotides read TGTGCCAGCAGTTACTCGTCCGGACCCAATCAGCCCCAGCATTTT. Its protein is CASSYSSGPNQPQHF.

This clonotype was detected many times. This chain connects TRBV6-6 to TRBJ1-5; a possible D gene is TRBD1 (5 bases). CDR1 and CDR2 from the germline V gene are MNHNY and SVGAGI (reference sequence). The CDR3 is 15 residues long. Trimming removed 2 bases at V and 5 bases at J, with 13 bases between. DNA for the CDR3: TGTGCCAGCAGTTACACTCCGACAGAATATCAGCCCCAGCATTTT. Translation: CASSYTPTEYQPQHF.

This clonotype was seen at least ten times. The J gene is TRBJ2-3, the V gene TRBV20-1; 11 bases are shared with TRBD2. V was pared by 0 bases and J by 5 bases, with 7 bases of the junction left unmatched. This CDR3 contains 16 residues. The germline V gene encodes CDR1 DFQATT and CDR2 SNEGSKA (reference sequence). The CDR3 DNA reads TGCAGTGCTAGAGATCAGACTAGCGGGGCAATAGATACGCAGTATTTT. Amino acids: CSARDQTSGAIDTQYF.

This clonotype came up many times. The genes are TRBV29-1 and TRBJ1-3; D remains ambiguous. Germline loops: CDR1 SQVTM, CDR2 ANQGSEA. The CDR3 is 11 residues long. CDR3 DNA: TGCACTGGGGTAACTGGAAACACCATATATTTT. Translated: CTGVTGNTIYF.